This passage covers 29 T cell receptor beta chains from one sample sequenced in a study of response to subunit inactivated influenza vaccine. MiXCR was run by TCRdb on the RT-PCR reads, yielding one entry per CDR3 protein. The sample consists of 500,000 or so distinct CDR3 sequences, 16% of them appearing once. The material was CD4+ T cells sorted from PBMCs, obtained around 2 years after vaccination. The source of these receptors is a man in his fifties or sixties who received an inactivated influenza vaccine.

This clonotype was recorded at least ten times. The V gene is TRBV7-2, the J gene TRBJ1-6, with D maybe TRBD1 (5 bases). The V end lost 4 bases, the J end lost 7 bases, and 11 bases lay between the germline ends. The CDR3 is 14 residues long. The germline gives CDR1 SGHTA, CDR2 FQGNSA. The CDR3 nucleotides are TGTGCCAGCAGCTCTGGGTGGGGGAATTCACCCCTCCACTTT. It encodes CASSSGWGNSPLHF.

This clonotype showed up just a few times. J is TRBJ1-2 and V is TRBV12-3 or TRBV12-4; the match to TRBD1 covers 7 bases. The length of the CDR3 is 17 residues. Trimming at V came to 5 bases and at J to 2 bases, leaving 14 bases not matched to a gene. The CDR3 bases are TGTGCCAGCAGTCTGGGACAGACCCTACAAAAAAACTATGGCTACACCTTC. Its translation is CASSLGQTLQKNYGYTF.

This clonotype came up a few times. The chain uses TRBV7-2 and TRBJ1-2; TRBD1 is a possible D gene (5 bases). Germline CDR1 is SGHTA and CDR2 is FQGNSA. The germline V and J ends were trimmed by 4 bases and 2 bases, with 20 bases remaining between them. This CDR3 has 17 residues. The chain's CDR3 is CASSSGGGSLLNYGYTF. CDR3 sequence (DNA): TGTGCCAGCAGCTCCGGGGGGGGATCCCTACTGAACTATGGCTACACCTTC.

This clonotype has just a few counts. The chain combines TRBV6-5 with TRBJ2-2, with 7 bases that match TRBD1. Germline CDR1 is MNHEY and CDR2 is SVGAGI. The CDR3 length is 16 residues. The V gene end was trimmed by 2 bases and the J gene end by 4 bases; junction bases not matched to a gene: 7. In DNA form, the CDR3 reads TGTGCCAGCAGTTACCCGAGGGGGCGCGGCACCGGGGAGCTGTTTTTT. Translated: CASSYPRGRGTGELFF.

This clonotype was counted a few times. This chain connects TRBV10-3 to TRBJ1-1; no clear D gene. CDR3 length: 14 residues. V was clipped by 0 bases and J by 0 bases, with 5 bases between them. Germline V gives CDR1 ENHRY, CDR2 SYGVKD. CDR3 coding DNA: TGTGCCATCAGTGAGTCGCGGGTGAACACTGAAGCTTTCTTT. Translated: CAISESRVNTEAFF.

This clonotype turned up a few times. The rearrangement uses TRBV3-1 and TRBJ1-3, with D possibly being TRBD1 (5 bases). V was clipped by 2 bases and J by 0 bases, with 8 bases between them. CDR3 length equals 15 residues. Per the germline V gene, CDR1 is LGHDT and CDR2 is YNNKEL (reference sequence). CDR3 sequence: CASSQMGVSGNTIYF. The CDR3 DNA is TGTGCCAGCAGCCAAATGGGGGTCTCTGGAAACACCATATATTTT.

This clonotype was seen a handful of times. The chain is built from TRBV6-2 or TRBV6-3 and TRBJ2-7, with a weak D call TRBD2 (5 bases). V shed 5 bases and J shed 6 bases, with 17 bases lying between them. The V gene's germline CDR1 is MNHEY and CDR2 SVGEGT. The CDR3 contains 14 residues. CDR3 amino acids: CASSGGILRGEQYF. The CDR3 region has the DNA TGTGCCAGCAGTGGCGGAATCTTACGGGGCGAGCAGTACTTC.

This clonotype was picked up a small number of times. The rearrangement uses TRBV4-2 and TRBJ2-7; D might be TRBD2 (6 bases). The ends were cut back, 4 bases at V and 1 base at J, with 17 bases in the middle. The CDR3 length is 16 residues. CDR1 is LGHNA, CDR2 YNFKEQ, per germline. CDR3: CASSPHAAGRSYEQYF. In DNA, the CDR3 is TGTGCCAGCAGCCCCCATGCGGCAGGGAGGTCCTACGAGCAGTACTTC.

In its sample, this clonotype was seen many times. The rearrangement uses TRBV3-1 and TRBJ2-5, with TRBD2 as a possible D gene (5 bases). The CDR3 runs 14 residues. Looked up from germline, CDR1 is LGHDT and CDR2 is YNNKEL (reference sequence). Between the trimmed V and J ends, which lost 1 base and 1 base, there was a span of 7 bases. CDR3 DNA: TGTGCCAGCAGCCAAGGGACTTTCCAAGAGACCCAGTACTTC. This codes for CASSQGTFQETQYF.

This chain links TRBV11-2 with TRBJ2-7; no clear D gene. The CDR3 contains 15 residues. Trimming took off 4 bases at V and 3 bases at J, with 16 bases between the two ends. Germline assignment: CDR1 SGHAT and CDR2 FQNNGV. CDR3 sequence reads: CASSSLTRRNYEQYF. CDR3 bases: TGTGCCAGCAGCTCCCTGACCAGACGAAACTACGAGCAGTACTTC.

In this sample, this clonotype turned up many times. The chain combines TRBV12-3 or TRBV12-4 with TRBJ2-7, with TRBD1 identical over 7 bases. The CDR3 is 18 residues long. Trimming at V came to 0 bases and at J to 3 bases, leaving 14 bases not matched to a gene. CDR3 sequence reads: CASSLAFSGGWTGYEQYF. CDR3 bases: TGTGCCAGCAGTTTAGCGTTTTCTGGGGGCTGGACAGGCTACGAGCAGTACTTC.

This chain connects TRBV6-5 to TRBJ2-7; perhaps TRBD2 as D (6 bases). Trimming removed 0 bases at V and 6 bases at J, with 12 bases between. CDR1 and CDR2 from the germline V gene are MNHEY and SVGAGI. This CDR3 region has 14 residues. The CDR3 protein is CASSYSPGGTEQYF. CDR3 in DNA: TGTGCCAGCAGTTACTCCCCAGGCGGGACCGAGCAGTACTTC.

The V gene is TRBV4-3, the J gene TRBJ2-5; D call uncertain. The V gene lost 1 base and the J gene lost 3 bases, with 15 bases spanning the gap. The CDR3 length is 16 residues. In germline, CDR1 is LGHNA, CDR2 YSLEER. The CDR3 sequence is CASSQGIAGVKETQYF. CDR3 sequence (DNA): TGCGCCAGCAGCCAAGGAATAGCCGGAGTCAAAGAGACCCAGTACTTC.

The sample holds a few counts of this clonotype. This CDR3 reads CASSLRQGFNEKLFF. CDR3 sequence (DNA): TGTGCCAGCAGCTTAAGACAGGGGTTTAATGAAAAACTGTTTTTT. The chain carries TRBV7-8 and TRBJ1-4; the match to TRBD1 covers 8 bases. CDR1 and CDR2 (germline): SGHVS, FQNEAQ. CDR3 size: 15 residues. V lost 2 bases to trimming and J lost 4 bases; unmatched junction nucleotides: 3.

This clonotype was seen more than once but under ten times. The chain has TRBV5-1 and TRBJ1-4, with D tentatively TRBD1 (5 bases). V lost 4 bases and J 7 bases, leaving 11 bases between the germline ends. The CDR3 consists of 13 residues. Germline V lookup: CDR1 SGHRS, CDR2 YFSETQ. The CDR3 is CASSVAGREKLFF. The CDR3 DNA is TGCGCCAGCAGCGTCGCGGGGCGTGAAAAACTGTTTTTT.

The CDR3 reads CASSGPRQTILSYNEQFF. In DNA form, the CDR3 reads TGTGCCAGCAGTGGCCCCCGACAAACCATCCTTTCCTACAATGAGCAGTTCTTC. The chain uses TRBV28 and TRBJ2-1; D is unclear. The CDR3 has 18 amino acids. V was cut by 5 bases and J by 1 base, with 21 bases left in between. Per germline, CDR1 MDHEN and CDR2 SYDVKM.

This chain uses TRBV20-1 with TRBJ1-2; the D is unclear. V lost 1 base to trimming and J lost 3 bases, with 9 bases between them. Germline lookup yields CDR1 DFQATT and CDR2 SNEGSKA (reference sequence). The CDR3 has 13 amino acids. The CDR3 loop is CSARAQRYYGYTF. CDR3 DNA: TGCAGTGCTAGAGCACAGCGTTACTATGGCTACACCTTC.

This chain links TRBV20-1 with TRBJ2-7; 7 nucleotides agree with TRBD2. This CDR3 has 14 residues. J was trimmed by 3 bases and V by 2 bases; bases with no gene match: 7. Germline loops: CDR1 DFQATT, CDR2 SNEGSKA (reference sequence). The CDR3 DNA is TGCAGTGCTAGACTCCGGGACTACCGCTACGAGCAGTACTTC. Translated, it gives CSARLRDYRYEQYF.

The chain recombines TRBV21-1 with TRBJ2-3. TRBV21-1 corresponds to a pseudogene. This CDR3 is 15 amino acids long. CDR3: CASSKELESTDTQYF. The DNA for the CDR3 is TGTGCCAGCAGCAAAGAATTAGAGTCAACAGATACGCAGTATTTT.

This clonotype was observed many times. This chain uses TRBV12-3 or TRBV12-4 with TRBJ2-1; a weak D match, TRBD2 (6 bases). This CDR3 is built from 14 residues. The V end was cut by 5 bases, the J end by 8 bases, with 16 bases between. The CDR3 is CASSPFGDWDEQFF. The CDR3 DNA sequence: TGTGCCAGCAGTCCGTTTGGGGACTGGGATGAGCAGTTCTTC.

The genes are TRBV9 and TRBJ2-1; 13 nucleotides match TRBD2. Germline CDR1 is SGDLS and CDR2 is YYNGEE. The V segment lost 2 bases and the J segment 9 bases; nucleotides outside the gene matches: 5. The CDR3 contains 15 residues. The CDR3 loop reads CASSVGLAGVGEQFF. Here the CDR3 DNA reads TGTGCCAGCAGCGTCGGACTAGCGGGAGTCGGTGAGCAGTTCTTC.

This clonotype was observed a few times. The chain couples TRBV9 to TRBJ2-3, with 8 bases aligning to TRBD1. Germline CDR1 and CDR2: SGDLS and YYNGEE. V was pared by 4 bases and J by 6 bases, with 7 bases of the junction left unmatched. The CDR3 has 14 residues. DNA for the CDR3: TGTGCCAGCAGCCTCCGGACAGGGACGGATACGCAGTATTTT. Its translation: CASSLRTGTDTQYF.

The chain recombines TRBV4-2 with TRBJ2-7; weak D call: TRBD2 (5 bases). This CDR3 contains 15 residues. Germline assignment: CDR1 LGHNA and CDR2 YNFKEQ. The ends were cut back, 1 base at V and 1 base at J, with 11 bases in the middle. DNA of the CDR3: TGTGCCAGCAGCCAAGTTATAGAGCGGTCCTACGAGCAGTACTTC. This translates into CASSQVIERSYEQYF.

V usage is TRBV5-1 and J usage is TRBJ2-1; D possibly corresponds to TRBD2 (6 bases). Germline CDR1 SGHRS, CDR2 YFSETQ. The V end lost 5 bases, the J end lost 4 bases, and 19 bases lay between the germline ends. CDR3 length: 16 amino acids. DNA for the CDR3: TGCGCCAGCAGTCAGGCTCCGGCGGGGACTTACAATGAGCAGTTCTTC. Translating gives CASSQAPAGTYNEQFF. Full variable domain (rest looked up from reference TRBV5-1 and TRBJ2-1): KAGVTQTPRYLIKTRGQQVTLSCSPISGHRSVSWYQQTPGQGLQFLFEYFSETQRNKGNFPGRFSGRQFSNSRSEMNVSTLELGDSALYLCASSQAPAGTYNEQFFGPGTRLTVL.

This clonotype occurred a few times. The rearrangement uses TRBV24-1 and TRBJ2-5, with 8 bases lining up with TRBD2. The ends lost 5 bases at V and 4 bases at J; junction bases unmatched: 5. This CDR3 is built from 14 residues. Germline values: CDR1 KGHDR, CDR2 SFDVKD. The CDR3 protein is CATSAGGGRETQYF. Here the CDR3 DNA reads TGTGCCACCAGTGCCGGCGGGGGGAGAGAGACCCAGTACTTC.

V gene TRBV2 combines with J gene TRBJ2-2; possibly TRBD2 for D (7 bases). CDR1 and CDR2 (germline): SNHLY, FYNNEI. Deletions cut 4 bases from V and 9 bases from J, with 12 bases between. This CDR3 is built from 13 residues. The CDR3 DNA reads TGTGCCAGCAGTGTGGGGGGGCGCAGGGAGCTGTTTTTT. This codes for CASSVGGRRELFF.

This clonotype was seen a few times. The V call is TRBV27, the J call TRBJ1-1; D is possibly TRBD1 (6 bases). Trimming took 3 bases from V and 5 from J, leaving 10 bases between them. The CDR3 loop spans 13 amino acids. Per germline, CDR1 MNHEY and CDR2 SMNVEV (reference sequence). CDR3 amino acids: CASSFQQGTEAFF. The CDR3 DNA is TGTGCCAGCAGTTTCCAGCAGGGGACTGAAGCTTTCTTT.

The chain employs TRBV10-3 and TRBJ1-5, with TRBD1 matching over 8 bases. V was clipped by 2 bases and J by 2 bases; unmatched bases: 5. The CDR3 is 16 amino acids. Germline V gene data show CDR1 as ENHRY and CDR2 as SYGVKD. The CDR3 protein is CAISEGQGGGNQPQHF. The CDR3 DNA is TGTGCCATCAGTGAGGGACAGGGAGGGGGCAATCAGCCCCAGCATTTT.

In its sample, this clonotype was seen once. Compared with germline, one end of the junction differs, possibly owing to a read error. The chain is built from TRBV7-3 and TRBJ2-5; unclear D gene. This CDR3 region has 15 residues. Germline assignment: CDR1 SGHTA and CDR2 FQGTGA. CDR3 protein: CASSENTAGQETQHF. The CDR3 DNA sequence: TGTGCCAGCAGCGAAAATACTGCCGGGCAAGAGACCCAGCACTTC.